These 31 T cell receptor beta chains came from one sample sequenced in a study of cytomegalovirus exposure and HLA in healthy donors (TCRdb year 2017). The library relied on the immunoSEQ multiplex PCR assay. For the multiplex PCR, a mixture combining 60 forward primers for TCR Vbeta segments and 13 reverse primers for TCR Jbeta segments was used. TCRdb stores this immuneACCESS table with in-frame sequences only. Part of the clones is absent; in the studies checked, under half of the shortfall reflects unresolved V genes, and no reason is known for the rest. The sample contains 120,000 or so clones, over 50% of them found a single time. Approximately 8.5% of the sample is taken by the ten largest. Sequenced material: PBMCs. The receptors here all came from a woman aged 40-49 years in good health and CMV-seropositive.

The V call is TRBV2, the J call TRBJ2-1; 13 bases are a match to TRBD2. The CDR3 runs 18 residues. Unmatched junction bases numbered 9, after V lost 1 base and J lost 6 bases. Germline V CDR1 and CDR2: SNHLY, FYNNEI. This CDR3 is CASSEDQGGLAGSNEQFF. Here the CDR3 DNA reads TGTGCCAGCAGTGAAGACCAAGGGGGACTAGCGGGAAGCAATGAGCAGTTCTTC.

The chain has TRBV6-1 and TRBJ2-7, with 9 bases identical to TRBD1. CDR3 length equals 20 residues. Germline assignment: CDR1 MNHNS and CDR2 SASEGT. Unmatched junction bases numbered 22, after V lost 1 base and J lost 6 bases. CDR3 coding DNA: TGTGCCAGCAGTGAAGAACATGTGGCCGTGAGGAGGACAGGGGCGCGCGAGCAGTACTTC. This translates into CASSEEHVAVRRTGAREQYF.

The chain recombines TRBV5-1 with TRBJ2-7; D unresolved. Germline V gene data show CDR1 as SGHRS and CDR2 as YFSETQ. The ends were cut back, 3 bases at V and 0 bases at J, with 13 bases in the middle. The CDR3 totals 15 residues. This chain's CDR3 is CASSSLGGSSYEQYF. The CDR3 nucleotides are TGCGCCAGCAGCTCCCTTGGCGGTAGCTCCTACGAGCAGTACTTC.

This clone was observed once. The gene calls are TRBV27 and TRBJ1-1, with D possibly matching TRBD1 (6 bases). Germline values: CDR1 MNHEY, CDR2 SMNVEV (reference sequence). CDR3 length equals 16 residues. Trimming left V 2 bases short and J 0 bases short, with 13 bases between. The chain's CDR3 is CASSLGQISLNTEAFF. As DNA, the CDR3 is TGTGCCAGCAGTTTAGGACAGATTAGCTTGAACACTGAAGCTTTCTTT.

V and J are TRBV6-5 and TRBJ1-1; the D gene is possibly TRBD1 (5 bases). The ends were cut back, 7 bases at V and 0 bases at J, with 9 bases in the middle. The CDR3 totals 13 residues. The V gene's germline CDR1 is MNHEY and CDR2 SVGAGI. The CDR3 reads CASKRTLNTEAFF. CDR3 coding DNA: TGTGCCAGCAAAAGGACACTGAACACTGAAGCTTTCTTT.

This clone was picked up a small number of times. The genes are TRBV29-1 and TRBJ2-7; TRBD2 matches 10 bases. CDR1 and CDR2 (germline): SQVTM, ANQGSEA. The V gene end was trimmed by 3 bases and the J gene end by 3 bases; junction bases not matched to a gene: 14. The CDR3 is 17 amino acids. CDR3 in DNA: TGCAGCGTTGAGATGTTAAGGGGGCTAGCGGGGGTCTACGAGCAGTACTTC. Translated, it gives CSVEMLRGLAGVYEQYF.

The chain links TRBV4-2 to TRBJ1-4; D is uncertain. The CDR3 loop spans 14 amino acids. V was cut by 1 base and J by 5 bases, with 8 bases left in between. Germline V gene sequence: CDR1 LGHNA, CDR2 YNFKEQ. The CDR3 coding sequence is TGTGCCAGCAGCCAAGGTAACAGCAATGAAAAACTGTTTTTT. Residues: CASSQGNSNEKLFF.

This rearrangement joins TRBV25-1 to TRBJ1-4, with D possibly being TRBD1 (5 bases). The germline V gene has CDR1 MGHDK and CDR2 SYGVNS. The CDR3 is made up of 14 amino acids. V lost 3 bases, J lost 8 bases, and 13 bases lay in between. The CDR3 region is CASSDANPGEKLFF. Here the CDR3 DNA reads TGTGCCAGCAGTGACGCGAACCCAGGGGAAAAACTGTTTTTT.

The chain employs TRBV6-1 and TRBJ2-5; unclear D gene. This CDR3 spans 13 amino acids. Germline assignment: CDR1 MNHNS and CDR2 SASEGT. Trimming shortened V by 2 bases and J by 1 base, and 5 bases separated the two germline ends. The CDR3 sequence is CASSENSQETQYF. The CDR3 DNA follows: TGTGCCAGCAGTGAAAACAGCCAAGAGACCCAGTACTTC.

The J gene is TRBJ1-2, the V gene TRBV19, with D perhaps TRBD1 (6 bases). The CDR3 length is 11 residues. V shed 11 bases and J shed 3 bases, with 10 bases lying between them. CDR1 LNHDA and CDR2 SQIVND come from the germline V gene (reference sequence). The CDR3 here is CASSGDYGYTF. CDR3 in DNA: TGTGCCTCCTCAGGGGACTATGGCTACACCTTC.

This clone was recorded a few times. V usage is TRBV5-1 and J usage is TRBJ2-3; no definite D call. Per germline, CDR1 SGHRS and CDR2 YFSETQ. The CDR3 has 15 residues. With 1 base removed from V and 1 base from J, the gap between germline ends came to 10 bases. In DNA form, the CDR3 reads TGCGCCAGCAGCTTGTGGCCAGAAGGCACAGATACGCAGTATTTT. Its translation is CASSLWPEGTDTQYF.

This clone was seen a handful of times. The rearrangement links TRBV5-6 to TRBJ1-5; perhaps TRBD1 as D (5 bases). V was pared by 4 bases and J by 1 base, with 18 bases between. This CDR3 is 17 amino acids long. Per germline, CDR1 SGHDT and CDR2 YYEEEE. CDR3 in amino acids: CASSPRGMARSNQPQHF. CDR3 nucleotide sequence: TGTGCCAGCAGCCCCCGGGGGATGGCAAGGAGCAATCAGCCCCAGCATTTT.

V is TRBV2 and J is TRBJ1-2, with D perhaps matching TRBD1 (6 bases). Per the germline V gene, CDR1 is SNHLY and CDR2 is FYNNEI. Trimming shortened V by 1 base and J by 4 bases, and 10 bases separated the two germline ends. The CDR3 is 14 residues long. The CDR3 DNA sequence: TGTGCCAGCAGTGAAGAGGCAGGGGTCTATGGCTACACCTTC. This gives the protein CASSEEAGVYGYTF.

The chain links TRBV15 to TRBJ2-7, with D uncertain. The CDR3 extends over 13 amino acids. V was shortened by 0 bases and J by 5 bases, with 8 bases between the two germline ends. Germline V CDR1 and CDR2: LNHNV, YYDKDF (reference sequence). The DNA of the CDR3 is TGTGCCACCAGCAGAGATGTGGCAGACGAGCAGTACTTC. Translation: CATSRDVADEQYF.

The chain carries TRBV27 and TRBJ2-5; D possibly corresponds to TRBD1 (6 bases). V lost 3 bases and J 7 bases, leaving 12 bases between the germline ends. CDR1 is MNHEY, CDR2 SMNVEV, per germline (reference sequence). The CDR3 totals 13 residues. The CDR3 coding sequence is TGTGCCAGCAGTTTTACAGGGACGGGGACCCAGTACTTC. Translation: CASSFTGTGTQYF.

The V and J genes are TRBV18 and TRBJ1-1; D uncertain. The germline CDR1 and CDR2 sequences are KGHSH and LQKENI. The V end lost 3 bases, the J end lost 7 bases, and 15 bases lay between the germline ends. This CDR3 region has 14 residues. CDR3 DNA: TGTGCCAGCTCACCGTCCGACTTACGGAGTGAAGCTTTCTTT. Translating gives CASSPSDLRSEAFF.

The rearrangement links TRBV18 to TRBJ1-5, with 9 bases identical to TRBD1. The CDR3 loop spans 15 amino acids. Germline CDR1 and CDR2: KGHSH and LQKENI. V shed 0 bases, J shed 6 bases, and the junction held 3 bases outside the gene matches. The CDR3 here is CASSPPGTGIQPQHF. The CDR3 coding sequence is TGTGCCAGCTCACCACCCGGGACAGGGATTCAGCCCCAGCATTTT. The whole variable domain, remainder taken from reference TRBV18 and TRBJ1-5, is NAGVMQNPRHLVRRRGQEARLRCSPMKGHSHVYWYRQLPEEGLKFMVYLQKENIIDESGMPKERFSAEFPKEGPSILRIQQVVRGDSAAYFCASSPPGTGIQPQHFGDGTRLSIL.

The chain combines TRBV5-1 with TRBJ2-2; a weak D match, TRBD1 (5 bases). This CDR3 region has 15 residues. The germline V and J ends were trimmed by 5 bases and 1 base, with 12 bases remaining between them. Germline loops: CDR1 SGHRS, CDR2 YFSETQ. This CDR3 is CASSQGTGNTGELFF. DNA of the CDR3: TGCGCCAGCAGTCAGGGAACGGGGAACACCGGGGAGCTGTTTTTT.

This chain uses TRBV25-1 with TRBJ2-5, with a possible D match to TRBD2 (6 bases). Germline CDR1 is MGHDK and CDR2 is SYGVNS. This CDR3 spans 12 amino acids. Trimming cost V 10 bases and J 5 bases, with 14 bases left between them. CDR3 residues: CATQDYLETQYF. The CDR3 bases are TGTGCCACCCAGGACTACCTGGAGACCCAGTACTTC.

CDR3 in amino acids: CASSPFNGRTNTGELFF. Here the CDR3 DNA reads TGTGCCAGCAGCCCCTTCAATGGCCGCACGAACACCGGGGAGCTGTTTTTT. The chain employs TRBV7-6 and TRBJ2-2; D remains ambiguous. The germline V gene has CDR1 SGHVS and CDR2 FNYEAQ. The CDR3 is 17 amino acids. Between the trimmed V and J ends, which lost 5 bases and 0 bases, there was a span of 16 bases.

J is TRBJ2-3 and V is TRBV6-4, with TRBD1 matching 10 bases. Germline loops: CDR1 MRHNA, CDR2 SNTAGT. The CDR3 loop spans 15 amino acids. Trimming at V came to 2 bases and at J to 3 bases, leaving 2 bases not matched to a gene. The CDR3 sequence is CASSDGTGETDTQYF. The CDR3 DNA sequence: TGTGCCAGCAGTGACGGGACAGGGGAAACAGATACGCAGTATTTT.

As regards this clone: Sequence at one end of the junction differs from germline and may be a read error. The V call is TRBV2, the J call TRBJ1-5, with D possibly TRBD1 on 5 matching bases. CDR3 length: 13 amino acids. CDR1 is SNHLY, CDR2 FYNNEI, per germline. The CDR3 here is CASREGANQPQHF. In DNA form, the CDR3 reads TGTGCCAGCAGAGAAGGGGCGAATCAGCCCCAGCATTTT.

This chain links TRBV27 with TRBJ1-2; D may be TRBD1 (6 bases). Trimming pared 4 bases from V and 13 bases from J, leaving 22 bases between. There are 14 residues in the CDR3. The germline gives CDR1 MNHEY, CDR2 SMNVEV (reference sequence). CDR3 amino acids: CASSSGTSRSRVTF. The CDR3 bases are TGTGCCAGCAGTTCCGGGACATCTCGGTCCCGAGTCACCTTC.

The rearrangement uses TRBV4-2 and TRBJ1-5; D remains unclear. Germline CDR1 and CDR2: LGHNA and YNFKEQ. The CDR3 runs 16 residues. Between the trimmed V and J ends, which lost 1 base and 8 bases, there was a span of 18 bases. CDR3 amino acids: CASSQGDGREWEPQHF. The CDR3 region has the DNA TGTGCCAGCAGCCAAGGTGATGGACGGGAGTGGGAGCCCCAGCATTTT.

The chain combines TRBV10-1 with TRBJ2-1; D is ambiguous. Germline CDR1 reads WNHNN; CDR2 reads SYGVQD (reference sequence). The length of the CDR3 is 14 residues. Trimming removed 3 bases at V and 8 bases at J, with 14 bases between. The CDR3 is CASSESVGRHEQFF. The CDR3 DNA reads as TGCGCCAGCAGTGAATCGGTTGGGCGACATGAGCAGTTCTTC.

The genes are TRBV15 and TRBJ1-1, with 11 nucleotides matching TRBD1. The CDR3 is 17 residues long. CDR1 is LNHNV, CDR2 YYDKDF, per germline (reference sequence). V dropped 1 base and J dropped 4; count of bases not matched to a gene: 8. This chain's CDR3 is CATSRGGQGETSTEAFF. The CDR3 coding sequence is TGTGCCACCAGCAGAGGGGGACAGGGGGAGACTAGCACTGAAGCTTTCTTT.

V usage is TRBV11-3 and J usage is TRBJ2-7; D not resolved. Looked up from germline, CDR1 is SGHNT and CDR2 is YENEEA. CDR3 length equals 13 residues. The ends were cut back, 1 base at V and 2 bases at J, with 6 bases in the middle. The DNA for the CDR3 is TGTGCCAGCAGCTTAGCGGTGGCCTACGAGCAGTACTTC. Residues: CASSLAVAYEQYF.

The chain recombines TRBV28 with TRBJ1-1, with 8 positions matching TRBD1. CDR3 length: 14 amino acids. The ends lost 5 bases at V and 3 bases at J; junction bases unmatched: 5. Germline-derived CDR1 and CDR2 are MDHEN and SYDVKM. CDR3 DNA: TGTGCCAGCAGTGCAGGGGGCGGGCACACTGAAGCTTTCTTT. This encodes CASSAGGGHTEAFF. Looking up the rest from reference TRBV28 and TRBJ1-1 gives the full variable domain: DVKVTQSSRYLVKRTGEKVFLECVQDMDHENMFWYRQDPGLGLRLIYFSYDVKMKEKGDIPEGYSVSREKKERFSLILESASTNQTSMYLCASSAGGGHTEAFFGQGTRLTVV.

The chain joins TRBV30 to TRBJ2-5, with a weak D call TRBD2 (6 bases). Germline V CDR1 and CDR2: GTSNPN, SVGIG (reference sequence). The CDR3 contains 14 residues. Trimming removed 0 bases at V and 2 bases at J, with 10 bases between. The CDR3 bases are TGTGCCTGGAGTGTAGTTGGGGGGCAAGAGACCCAGTACTTC. It encodes CAWSVVGGQETQYF.

The gene calls are TRBV18 and TRBJ2-3, with 9 nucleotides matching TRBD2. The CDR3 covers 13 residues. V gave up 3 bases and J gave up 8 bases; unmatched junction bases: 3. Germline CDR1 is KGHSH and CDR2 is LQKENI. In DNA, the CDR3 is TGTGCCAGCTCACCTAGCGGGAGCGGTACGCAGTATTTT. It is translated as CASSPSGSGTQYF. The full variable domain, its missing parts supplied by reference TRBV18 and TRBJ2-3, is NAGVMQNPRHLVRRRGQEARLRCSPMKGHSHVYWYRQLPEEGLKFMVYLQKENIIDESGMPKERFSAEFPKEGPSILRIQQVVRGDSAAYFCASSPSGSGTQYFGPGTRLTVL.

This clone was observed a few times. The rearrangement joins TRBV7-9 to TRBJ2-5; D might be TRBD2 (5 bases). The CDR3 sequence is 18 residues long. The germline V gene encodes CDR1 SEHNR and CDR2 FQNEAQ (reference sequence). V was pared by 4 bases and J by 1 base, with 22 bases between. CDR3 protein: CASSSRFSVGVAQETQYF. The CDR3 DNA is TGTGCCAGCAGCTCGCGGTTTTCGGTGGGAGTCGCCCAAGAGACCCAGTACTTC.